A selection of T cell receptor beta chains follows, all from one sample in a study of T cells in Graves' hyperthyroidism and ophthalmopathy. TCRdb redid the calling of the multiplex PCR reads with MiXCR, one entry per CDR3 protein. This table holds about 570,000 distinct CDR3 sequences, under 60% found once. Sequencing input: peripheral blood or thyroid tissue (not recorded which). These receptors all stem from an adult woman with Graves' disease, either hyperthyroidism or ophthalmopathy (not recorded which). The CDR3 runs from the conserved cysteine through the conserved F or W. Each record gives: clone size, J gene, D gene, V gene, CDR3 protein, CDR3 DNA. The D gene is left open where the match is weak. Clone size is not always given. Where it is, it says once, few, many or a class for expanded clones.

clone size: .
J gene: TRBJ1-2
D gene: TRBD1
V gene: TRBV2
CDR3 protein: CASSGGTDNYGYTF
CDR3 DNA: TGTGCCAGCAGTGGCGGGACAGATAACTATGGCTACACCTTC

clone size: many
J gene: TRBJ1-5
D gene: .
V gene: TRBV6-6
CDR3 protein: CASSLGGRSNQPQHF
CDR3 DNA: TGTGCCAGCAGCCTCGGGGGTCGGAGCAATCAGCCCCAGCATTTT

clone size: .
J gene: TRBJ1-5
D gene: TRBD1
V gene: TRBV7-4
CDR3 protein: CASSHQLVQGMLEQPQHF
CDR3 DNA: TGCGCCAGCAGCCACCAATTAGTACAGGGGATGTTAGAACAGCCCCAGCATTTT

clone size: .
J gene: TRBJ2-5
D gene: TRBD1
V gene: TRBV29-1
CDR3 protein: CRPGQGTETQYF
CDR3 DNA: TGCAGACCGGGACAGGGGACAGAGACCCAGTACTTC

clone size: .
J gene: TRBJ1-2
D gene: .
V gene: TRBV9
CDR3 protein: CASSVADANYGYTF
CDR3 DNA: TGTGCCAGCAGCGTAGCCGACGCTAACTATGGCTACACCTTC

clone size: many
J gene: TRBJ2-7
D gene: TRBD1
V gene: TRBV7-9
CDR3 protein: CASSRAGLGQSYEQYF
CDR3 DNA: TGTGCCAGCAGCCGGGCGGGTCTGGGACAGAGCTACGAGCAGTACTTC

clone size: .
J gene: TRBJ1-5
D gene: TRBD1
V gene: TRBV29-1
CDR3 protein: CSVEIGQGNQPQHF
CDR3 DNA: TGCAGCGTTGAAATTGGACAGGGGAATCAGCCCCAGCATTTT

clone size: many
J gene: TRBJ2-7
D gene: .
V gene: TRBV2
CDR3 protein: CASTPGRSSYEQYF
CDR3 DNA: TGTGCCAGCACCCCCGGTAGGAGCTCCTACGAGCAGTACTTC

clone size: many
J gene: TRBJ1-1
D gene: .
V gene: TRBV7-9
CDR3 protein: CASSPREGPGTEAFF
CDR3 DNA: TGTGCCAGCAGCCCTCGCGAAGGGCCTGGCACTGAAGCTTTCTTT

clone size: many
J gene: TRBJ1-2
D gene: .
V gene: TRBV6-6
CDR3 protein: CASNLRASYGYTF
CDR3 DNA: TGTGCCAGCAATTTGAGAGCATCCTATGGCTACACCTTC

clone size: .
J gene: TRBJ2-5
D gene: .
V gene: TRBV25-1
CDR3 protein: CSASPGPETQYF
CDR3 DNA: TGCAGTGCTAGTCCGGGTCCAGAGACCCAGTACTTC

clone size: many
J gene: TRBJ1-2
D gene: .
V gene: TRBV24-1
CDR3 protein: CATSGDRDGYTF
CDR3 DNA: TGTGCCACCAGCGGCGACCGGGATGGCTACACCTTC

clone size: .
J gene: TRBJ2-7
D gene: .
V gene: TRBV7-3
CDR3 protein: CASGLQQSRQYF
CDR3 DNA: TGTGCCAGCGGGTTGCAGCAGAGTCGCCAGTACTTC

clone size: many
J gene: TRBJ2-7
D gene: .
V gene: TRBV5-1
CDR3 protein: CASSQGPAESYEQYF
CDR3 DNA: TGCGCCAGCAGCCAAGGACCCGCAGAGTCCTACGAGCAGTACTTC

clone size: .
J gene: TRBJ1-6
D gene: .
V gene: TRBV7-9
CDR3 protein: CASSSDAGGNSPLHF
CDR3 DNA: TGTGCCAGCAGCTCGGATGCCGGGGGGAATTCACCCCTCCACTTT

clone size: .
J gene: TRBJ1-1
D gene: .
V gene: TRBV25-1
CDR3 protein: CASSEFRVNTEAFF
CDR3 DNA: TGTGCCAGCAGTGAATTTAGGGTGAACACTGAAGCTTTCTTT

clone size: .
J gene: TRBJ1-2
D gene: .
V gene: TRBV6-6
CDR3 protein: CASRPFGRNGYTF
CDR3 DNA: TGTGCCAGCAGACCTTTTGGACGGAATGGCTACACCTTC

clone size: .
J gene: TRBJ1-6
D gene: TRBD1
V gene: TRBV7-9
CDR3 protein: CASSSMGQRDSPLHF
CDR3 DNA: TGTGCCAGCAGCAGTATGGGACAGAGGGACTCACCCCTCCACTTT

clone size: many
J gene: TRBJ2-5
D gene: .
V gene: TRBV20-1
CDR3 protein: CSAWLGLVETQYF
CDR3 DNA: TGCAGTGCTTGGTTGGGTTTAGTTGAGACCCAGTACTTC

clone size: few
J gene: TRBJ1-2
D gene: TRBD1
V gene: TRBV7-9
CDR3 protein: CASSSPGGLGYTF
CDR3 DNA: TGTGCCAGCAGCTCCCCAGGGGGATTGGGCTACACCTTC

clone size: .
J gene: TRBJ1-2
D gene: .
V gene: TRBV6-5
CDR3 protein: CASRKPGNYGYTF
CDR3 DNA: TGTGCCAGCCGTAAACCAGGGAACTATGGCTACACCTTC

clone size: .
J gene: TRBJ2-1
D gene: .
V gene: TRBV5-1
CDR3 protein: CASSFGGMDNEQFF
CDR3 DNA: TGCGCCAGCAGCTTTGGCGGGATGGACAATGAGCAGTTCTTC

clone size: .
J gene: TRBJ2-5
D gene: TRBD2
V gene: TRBV29-1
CDR3 protein: CSVPGLAGRQETQYF
CDR3 DNA: TGCAGCGTGCCGGGACTAGCGGGGCGCCAAGAGACCCAGTACTTC